Listed here are 14 T cell receptor beta chains from one sample, sequenced in a study of regulatory T cells in long-lasting Graves disease (dated by TCRdb to the early 2020s). Library generation was performed with multiplex PCR. The sequencer listed for this sample is Illumina HiSeq 4000. CDR3 regions were amplified by Arm-PCR with iRepertoire HTBI primers to construct TCR beta libraries. TCRdb reprocessing: public reads trimmed at Q25 with fastp, clones called with MiXCR, in-frame beta chains kept. Every entry covers one CDR3 protein and lists the most common genes and DNA from its rows. This sample gives 550,000 or so distinct CDR3 sequences in total; around 11% of them show up just once. Of the sample, roughly 8.2% falls within the top ten clones. This specimen's time point label, interpreted: newly diagnosed GD, antithyroid drugs for less than 3 months. RNA was extracted from PBMCs in TRIzol for both TCR sequencing and RNA sequencing.

Another study also made use of these data, one on T cells in Graves' hyperthyroidism and ophthalmopathy.

The specimen was peripheral blood mononuclear cells (PBMCs), collected at new diagnosis, from a patient treated with antithyroid drugs. Receptor source: a woman in her 30s with Graves disease. Donor details come from another sample of the same person, matched by shared clones.

This clonotype was counted at least ten times. This chain connects TRBV2 to TRBJ1-1; TRBD1 matches at 10 bases. J lost 0 bases, V lost 6 bases, and 10 bases had no gene match. The CDR3 covers 17 residues. The germline gives CDR1 SNHLY, CDR2 FYNNEI. The CDR3 spells CASSFTPGQGLNTEAFF. In nucleotides, the CDR3 is TGTGCCAGCAGCTTCACTCCGGGACAGGGGTTGAACACTGAAGCTTTCTTT.

This clonotype appeared a few times. J is TRBJ2-2 and V is TRBV20-1; tentatively, D is TRBD1 (6 bases). The CDR3 sequence is 14 residues long. Trimming cost V 0 bases and J 5 bases, with 10 bases left between them. Germline loops: CDR1 DFQATT, CDR2 SNEGSKA (reference sequence). Written as DNA, the CDR3 is TGCAGTGCTAGAGATCTTACAGGGACCGGGGAGCTGTTTTTT. Protein product: CSARDLTGTGELFF.

Many counts were recorded for this clonotype. The gene calls are TRBV2 and TRBJ2-3; 13 nucleotides agree with TRBD2. Germline CDR1 and CDR2: SNHLY and FYNNEI. The CDR3 consists of 15 residues. V lost 3 bases and J lost 7; bases outside the gene matches: 4. CDR3 in DNA: TGTGCCAGCAGTGAGGGACTAGCGGGAAGGTATACGCAGTATTTT. This codes for CASSEGLAGRYTQYF.

This clonotype was counted only a few times. V is TRBV27 and J is TRBJ2-7; D is perhaps TRBD1 or TRBD2 (6 bases each). This CDR3 is built from 15 residues. Germline CDR1 MNHEY, CDR2 SMNVEV (reference sequence). Between the trimmed V and J ends, which lost 5 bases and 0 bases, there was a span of 14 bases. Written as DNA, the CDR3 is TGTGCCAGCAGTCCCCAGGAGGGGGGCTCCTACGAGCAGTACTTC. Protein product: CASSPQEGGSYEQYF.

This clonotype was detected many times. This chain joins TRBV5-5 and TRBJ2-1, with D unresolved. The V and J ends lost 0 bases and 8 bases respectively, with 15 bases between them. Germline CDR1 and CDR2: SGHKS and YYEKEE (reference sequence). This CDR3 is built from 15 residues. The CDR3 sequence: CASSLVAYLRDEQFF. CDR3 sequence (DNA): TGTGCCAGCAGCTTGGTGGCCTACCTTAGAGATGAGCAGTTCTTC.

This clonotype was detected once. This clone may be a read error of a much larger clone one base away. The rearrangement uses TRBV5-1 and TRBJ2-7; tentatively, D is TRBD2 (5 bases). The germline CDR1 and CDR2 sequences are SGHRS and YFSETQ. This CDR3 is 16 amino acids long. V lost 1 base and J lost 4, with 18 bases in between. The CDR3 nucleotides read TGCGCCAGCAGCTTGTGGCGGGCTCCTTTCGTATACGAGCAGTACTTC. The encoded protein is CASSLWRAPFVYEQYF. Complete variable domain (other parts from reference TRBV5-1 and TRBJ2-7): KAGVTQTPRYLIKTRGQQVTLSCSPISGHRSVSWYQQTPGQGLQFLFEYFSETQRNKGNFPGRFSGRQFSNSRSEMNVSTLELGDSALYLCASSLWRAPFVYEQYFGPGTRLTVT.

This clonotype was counted at least ten times. This rearrangement joins TRBV12-3 or TRBV12-4 to TRBJ2-1; 7 nucleotides line up with TRBD2. CDR3 length: 16 amino acids. V lost 1 base to trimming and J lost 8 bases; unmatched junction nucleotides: 11. The CDR3 DNA reads TGTGCCAGCAGTTTAGATATTGCGGGAGAAGTCCATGAGCAGTTCTTC. It is translated as CASSLDIAGEVHEQFF.

The chain joins TRBV25-1 to TRBJ1-1; TRBD1 is a possible D gene (5 bases). The CDR3 is 15 residues long. The germline V gene encodes CDR1 MGHDK and CDR2 SYGVNS. The V and J ends lost 1 base and 3 bases respectively, with 12 bases between them. CDR3 sequence (DNA): TGTGCCAGCAGTGAATCGTGGGGACGAGACACTGAAGCTTTCTTT. This codes for CASSESWGRDTEAFF.

This clonotype came up many times. The chain joins TRBV11-2 to TRBJ2-7; a possible D gene is TRBD1 (6 bases). The CDR3 covers 16 residues. Per the germline V gene, CDR1 is SGHAT and CDR2 is FQNNGV. Deletions cut 4 bases from V and 0 bases from J, with 16 bases between. CDR3 sequence (DNA): TGTGCCAGCAGCTCACGACCCGGGGACAACTCCTACGAGCAGTACTTC. As protein: CASSSRPGDNSYEQYF.

This clonotype was seen many times. This chain uses TRBV11-1 with TRBJ2-5; TRBD1 aligns across 7 bases. Germline V gives CDR1 SGHAT, CDR2 FQDESV (reference sequence). J lost 6 bases, V lost 5 bases, and 15 bases had no gene match. This CDR3 spans 16 amino acids. CDR3 DNA: TGTGCCAGCAGCCCTCGACAGGGCGATTCGATAAAGACCCAGTACTTC. It translates to CASSPRQGDSIKTQYF. The whole variable domain, remainder taken from reference TRBV11-1 and TRBJ2-5, is EAEVAQSPRYKITEKSQAVAFWCDPISGHATLYWYRQILGQGPELLVQFQDESVVDDSQLPKDRFSAERLKGVDSTLKIQPAELGDSAMYLCASSPRQGDSIKTQYFGPGTRLLVL.

CDR3 nucleotide sequence: TGTGCCAGCAGCTTAACCCCGGGACTAGCTACAGATACGCAGTATTTT. Protein: CASSLTPGLATDTQYF. The chain employs TRBV7-3 and TRBJ2-3; 9 nucleotides line up with TRBD2. The CDR3 contains 16 residues. Germline V gives CDR1 SGHTA, CDR2 FQGTGA. Trimming removed 0 bases from V and 3 bases from J; junction bases left unmatched: 4.

This chain uses TRBV4-3 with TRBJ1-2, with D perhaps matching TRBD1 (6 bases). V was clipped by 1 base and J by 4 bases, with 16 bases between them. CDR1 is LGHNA and CDR2 is YSLEER in the germline V gene. The CDR3 covers 16 residues. CDR3 sequence: CASSQVTGSTGYGYTF. CDR3 sequence (DNA): TGCGCCAGCAGCCAAGTAACAGGGTCCACTGGCTATGGCTACACCTTC.

This clonotype was counted at least ten times. V and J are TRBV20-1 and TRBJ2-7; tentatively, D is TRBD1 (5 bases). V was clipped by 5 bases and J by 0 bases, with 8 bases between them. The CDR3 has 12 residues. Germline V lookup: CDR1 DFQATT, CDR2 SNEGSKA (reference sequence). CDR3 DNA sequence: TGCAGTGCTGCCAGGGACTCCTACGAGCAGTACTTC. This gives the protein CSAARDSYEQYF.

This clonotype was detected ten times or more. The rearrangement links TRBV4-1 to TRBJ2-1, with unresolved D. Germline V gene sequence: CDR1 MGHRA, CDR2 YSYEKL. V was shortened by 2 bases and J by 6 bases, with 11 bases between the two germline ends. This CDR3 contains 14 residues. The CDR3, as DNA: TGCGCCAGCAGCCAATACTCACAGAGCAATGAGCAGTTCTTC. Its translation: CASSQYSQSNEQFF.